This T cell receptor (beta chain) came from a study of cytomegalovirus exposure and HLA in healthy donors. About the research overall: Per a later analysis, the roughly 670 first-cohort and about 120 validation repertoires shared one platform. Study-wide findings and caveats: Cytomegalovirus-associated status was assigned to 150 to 200 TCR beta chains.

With regard to this clone: Its antigen is unknown.

The CDR3 is 13 amino acids. Looked up from germline, CDR1 is SQVTM and CDR2 is ANQGSEA. Clones were read by immunoSEQ multiplex PCR, and TCRdb kept only the in-frame ones, dropping some. The data show 200,000 to 300,000 clones, about 92% seen once. The donors were members of the validation cohort comprising some 130 subjects, separate from the approximately 630-subject first cohort. Material: PBMCs. The TCR was taken from a woman aged 25-40 years in good health and CMV-seronegative. The V call is TRBV29-1, the J call TRBJ2-1; D is possibly TRBD1 (5 bases). The CDR3 DNA sequence: TGCAGACCTAGGGGCCGCGACCACAATGAGCAGTTCTTC. This gives the protein CRPRGRDHNEQFF.